This T cell receptor beta chain is drawn from a study of blood T cell repertoires in COVID-19. At the level of the study: COVID-19 samples collected from the United States, Italy and Spain covered acute and convalescent phases. In each case, the material was cDNA or gDNA derived from T cells, B-cell-depleted T cells, or PBMCs.

V gave up 1 base and J gave up 6 bases, with 4 bases separating them. This CDR3 is 12 amino acids long. The germline CDR1 and CDR2 sequences are MGHRA and YSYEKL. This clone was counted between two and nine times. Original analysis: For nucleated cells, counts were estimated from reference gene primer amplification. TCRdb keeps only in-frame clones here, not all; method: immunoSEQ multiplex PCR. V and J calls and clone size are copied from that table; D and trimming were computed from the DNA. The sample lists fewer than 130,000 clones; 70% to 80% were seen once. This rearrangement joins TRBV4-1 to TRBJ1-5; D not certain. Sequencing was performed on peripheral blood. The TCR comes from a man aged 70-80 years with active or convalescent COVID-19. CDR3 in DNA: TGCGCCAGCAGCCAAGGGAGTCAGCCCCAGCATTTT. This codes for CASSQGSQPQHF.